The 2 T cell receptor beta chains below come from one sample, sequenced in a study of blood T cells in healthy people across ages. Primers used in a second PCR of roughly 6 to 11 cycles were a sample-barcoded 5' primer and a J-beta primer mix. TCRdb ran MiXCR on the 5' RACE reads and lists one entry per CDR3 protein. The data hold about 720,000 distinct CDR3 sequences, with 22% observed a single time. Sequencing was performed on blood. These TCRs come from a man between 70 and 80 years old in good health.

The V call is TRBV29-1, the J call TRBJ2-7; tentative D call: TRBD1 (5 bases). The V gene lost 7 bases and the J gene lost 2 bases, with 18 bases spanning the gap. This CDR3 contains 14 residues. Per germline, CDR1 SQVTM and CDR2 ANQGSEA. CDR3 DNA: TGCAGCGCCCCGGACGACAGAGCACCCTACGAGCAGTACTTC. Amino acids: CSAPDDRAPYEQYF.

This clonotype has a count of ten or more. The chain recombines TRBV20-1 with TRBJ2-2; D may match TRBD1 or TRBD2 (6 bases each). The CDR3 extends over 13 amino acids. From germline, CDR1 is DFQATT and CDR2 SNEGSKA (reference sequence). V was clipped by 6 bases and J by 5 bases, with 13 bases between them. The CDR3 DNA sequence: TGCAGTGCATACGGGGGCGGGACCGGGGAGCTGTTTTTT. It encodes CSAYGGGTGELFF.